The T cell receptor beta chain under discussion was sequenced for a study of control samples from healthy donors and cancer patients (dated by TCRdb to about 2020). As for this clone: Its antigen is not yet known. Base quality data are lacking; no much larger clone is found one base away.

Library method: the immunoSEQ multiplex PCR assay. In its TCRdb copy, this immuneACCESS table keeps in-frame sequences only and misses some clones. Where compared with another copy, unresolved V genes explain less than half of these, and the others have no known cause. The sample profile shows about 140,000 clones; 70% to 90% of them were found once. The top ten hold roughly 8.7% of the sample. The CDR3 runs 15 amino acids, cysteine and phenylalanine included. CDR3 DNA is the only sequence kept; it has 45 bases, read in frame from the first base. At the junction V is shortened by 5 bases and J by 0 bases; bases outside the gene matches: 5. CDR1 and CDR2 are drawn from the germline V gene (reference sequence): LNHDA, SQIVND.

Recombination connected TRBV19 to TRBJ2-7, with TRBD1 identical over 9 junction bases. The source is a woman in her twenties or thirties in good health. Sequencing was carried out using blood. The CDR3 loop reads CASSVQGAGSYEQYF. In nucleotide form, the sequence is TGTGCCAGTAGTGTACAGGGGGCGGGCTCCTACGAGCAGTACTTC.